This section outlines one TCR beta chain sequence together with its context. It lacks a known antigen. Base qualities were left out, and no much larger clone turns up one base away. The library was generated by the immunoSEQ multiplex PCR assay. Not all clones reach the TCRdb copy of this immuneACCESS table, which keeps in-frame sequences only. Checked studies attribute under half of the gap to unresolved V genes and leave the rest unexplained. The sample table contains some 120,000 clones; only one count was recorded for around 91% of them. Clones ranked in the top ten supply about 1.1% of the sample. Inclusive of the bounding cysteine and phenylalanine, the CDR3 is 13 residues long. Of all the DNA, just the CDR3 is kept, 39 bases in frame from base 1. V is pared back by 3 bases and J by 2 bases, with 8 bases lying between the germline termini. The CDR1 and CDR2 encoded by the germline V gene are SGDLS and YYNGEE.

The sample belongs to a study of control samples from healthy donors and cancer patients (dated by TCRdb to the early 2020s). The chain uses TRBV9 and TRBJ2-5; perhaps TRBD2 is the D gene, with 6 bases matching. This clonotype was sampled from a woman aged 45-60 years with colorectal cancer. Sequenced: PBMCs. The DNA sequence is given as TGTGCCAGCAGCGCGACTAGTCAAGAGACCCAGTACTTC. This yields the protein CASSATSQETQYF.